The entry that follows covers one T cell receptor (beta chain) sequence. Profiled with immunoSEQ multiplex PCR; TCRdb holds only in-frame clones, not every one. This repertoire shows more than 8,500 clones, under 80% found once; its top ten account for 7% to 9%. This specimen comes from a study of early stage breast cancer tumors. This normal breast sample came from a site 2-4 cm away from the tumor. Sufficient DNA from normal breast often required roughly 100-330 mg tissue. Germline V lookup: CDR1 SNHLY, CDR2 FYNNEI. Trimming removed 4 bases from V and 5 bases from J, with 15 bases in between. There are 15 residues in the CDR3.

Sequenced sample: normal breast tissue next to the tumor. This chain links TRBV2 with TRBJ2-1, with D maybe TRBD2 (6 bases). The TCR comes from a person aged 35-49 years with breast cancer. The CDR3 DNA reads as TGTGCCAGCAGTGTCACTAGCATTTCAAACAATGAGCAGTTCTTC. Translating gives CASSVTSISNNEQFF. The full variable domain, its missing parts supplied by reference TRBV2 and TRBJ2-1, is EPEVTQTPSHQVTQMGQEVILRCVPISNHLYFYWYRQILGQKVEFLVSFYNNEISEKSEIFDDQFSVERPDGSNFTLKIRSTKLEDSAMYFCASSVTSISNNEQFFGPGTRLTVL.